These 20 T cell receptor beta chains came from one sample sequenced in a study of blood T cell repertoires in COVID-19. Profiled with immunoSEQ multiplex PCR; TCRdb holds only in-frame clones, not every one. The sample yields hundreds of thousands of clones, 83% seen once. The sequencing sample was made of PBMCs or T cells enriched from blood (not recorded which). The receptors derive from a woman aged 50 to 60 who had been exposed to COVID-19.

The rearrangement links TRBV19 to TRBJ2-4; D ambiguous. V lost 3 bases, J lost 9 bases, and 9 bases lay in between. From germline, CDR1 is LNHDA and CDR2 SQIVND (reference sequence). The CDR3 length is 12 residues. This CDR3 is CASSMARSIQYF. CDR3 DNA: TGTGCCAGTAGTATGGCCCGCTCCATTCAGTACTTC.

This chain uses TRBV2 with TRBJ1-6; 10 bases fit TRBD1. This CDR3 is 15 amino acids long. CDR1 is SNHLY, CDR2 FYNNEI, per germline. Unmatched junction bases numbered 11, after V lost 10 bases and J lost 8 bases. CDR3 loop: CAIYPPGTGDSPLHF. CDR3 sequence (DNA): TGTGCCATCTACCCCCCCGGGACAGGGGATTCACCCCTCCACTTT.

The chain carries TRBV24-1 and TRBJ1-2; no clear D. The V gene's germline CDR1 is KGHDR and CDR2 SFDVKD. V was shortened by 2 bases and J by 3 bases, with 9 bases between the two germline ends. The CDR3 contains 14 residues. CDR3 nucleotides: TGTGCCACCAGTGATTCCCCGTTAGACTATGGCTACACCTTC. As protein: CATSDSPLDYGYTF.

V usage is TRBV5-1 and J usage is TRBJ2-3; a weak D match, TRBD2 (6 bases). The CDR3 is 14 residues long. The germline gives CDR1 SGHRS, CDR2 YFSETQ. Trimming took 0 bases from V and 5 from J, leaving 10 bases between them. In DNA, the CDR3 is TGCGCCAGCAGCTTGGAGACTAGAAAAGATACGCAGTATTTT. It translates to CASSLETRKDTQYF. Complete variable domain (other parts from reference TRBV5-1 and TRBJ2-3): KAGVTQTPRYLIKTRGQQVTLSCSPISGHRSVSWYQQTPGQGLQFLFEYFSETQRNKGNFPGRFSGRQFSNSRSEMNVSTLELGDSALYLCASSLETRKDTQYFGPGTRLTVL.

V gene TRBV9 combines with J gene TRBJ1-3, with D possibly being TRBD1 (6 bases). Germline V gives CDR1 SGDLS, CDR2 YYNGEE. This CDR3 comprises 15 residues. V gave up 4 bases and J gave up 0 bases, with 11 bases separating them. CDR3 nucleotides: TGTGCCAGCAGCCTAGAGGGGGACTCTGGAAACACCATATATTTT. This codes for CASSLEGDSGNTIYF.

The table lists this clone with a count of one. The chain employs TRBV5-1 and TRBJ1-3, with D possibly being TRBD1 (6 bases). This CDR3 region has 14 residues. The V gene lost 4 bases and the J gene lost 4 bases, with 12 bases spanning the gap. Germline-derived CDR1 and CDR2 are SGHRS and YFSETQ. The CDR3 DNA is TGCGCCAGCAGCCGGACAGCCGAAGGAAACACCATATATTTT. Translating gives CASSRTAEGNTIYF.

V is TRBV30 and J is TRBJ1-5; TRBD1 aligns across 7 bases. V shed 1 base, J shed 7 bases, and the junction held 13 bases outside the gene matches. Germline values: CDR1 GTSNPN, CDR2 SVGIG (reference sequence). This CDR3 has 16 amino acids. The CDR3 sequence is CAWSDPTGRIGQPQHF. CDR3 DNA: TGTGCCTGGAGTGATCCGACAGGGAGGATCGGACAGCCCCAGCATTTT. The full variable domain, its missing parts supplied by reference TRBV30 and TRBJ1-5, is SQTIHQWPATLVQPVGSPLSLECTVEGTSNPNLYWYRQAAGRGLQLLFYSVGIGQISSEVPQNLSASRPQDRQFILSSKKLLLSDSGFYLCAWSDPTGRIGQPQHFGDGTRLSIL.

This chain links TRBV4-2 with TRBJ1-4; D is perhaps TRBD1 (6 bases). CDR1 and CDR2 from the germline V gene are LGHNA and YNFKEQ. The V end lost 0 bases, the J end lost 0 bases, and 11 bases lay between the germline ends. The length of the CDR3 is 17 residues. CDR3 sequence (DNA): TGTGCCAGCAGCCAAGAGGGGGCCAGGGCAACTAATGAAAAACTGTTTTTT. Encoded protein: CASSQEGARATNEKLFF.

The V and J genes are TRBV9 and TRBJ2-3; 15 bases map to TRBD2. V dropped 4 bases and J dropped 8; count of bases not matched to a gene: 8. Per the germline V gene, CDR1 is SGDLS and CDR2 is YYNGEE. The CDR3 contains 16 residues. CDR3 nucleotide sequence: TGTGCCAGCAGCTCGGGACTAGCGGGGGGTTTTGGTACGCAGTATTTT. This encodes CASSSGLAGGFGTQYF.

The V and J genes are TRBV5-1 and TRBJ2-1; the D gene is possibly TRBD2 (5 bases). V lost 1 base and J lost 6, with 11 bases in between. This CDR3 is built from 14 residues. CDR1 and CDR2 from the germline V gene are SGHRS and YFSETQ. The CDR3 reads CASSLSLGGNEQFF. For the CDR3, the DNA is TGCGCCAGCAGCTTGTCTCTTGGAGGCAATGAGCAGTTCTTC.

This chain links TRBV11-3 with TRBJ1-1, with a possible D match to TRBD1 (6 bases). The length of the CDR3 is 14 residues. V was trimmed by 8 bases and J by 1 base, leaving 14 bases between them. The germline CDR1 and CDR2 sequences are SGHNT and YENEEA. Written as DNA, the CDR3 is TGTGCCAGCGCTCCAGGGGCAGGGAACACTGAAGCTTTCTTT. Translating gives CASAPGAGNTEAFF.

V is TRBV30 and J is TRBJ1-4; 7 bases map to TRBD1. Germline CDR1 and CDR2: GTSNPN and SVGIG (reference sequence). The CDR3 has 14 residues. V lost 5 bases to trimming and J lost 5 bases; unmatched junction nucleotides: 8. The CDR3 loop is CAWEEQGGNEKLFF. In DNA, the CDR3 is TGTGCCTGGGAAGAGCAGGGGGGAAATGAAAAACTGTTTTTT.

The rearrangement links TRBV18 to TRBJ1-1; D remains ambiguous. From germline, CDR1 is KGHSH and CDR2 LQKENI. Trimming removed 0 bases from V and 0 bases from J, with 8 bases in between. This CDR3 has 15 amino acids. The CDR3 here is CASSPPGWMNTEAFF. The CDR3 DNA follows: TGTGCCAGCTCACCACCCGGGTGGATGAACACTGAAGCTTTCTTT.

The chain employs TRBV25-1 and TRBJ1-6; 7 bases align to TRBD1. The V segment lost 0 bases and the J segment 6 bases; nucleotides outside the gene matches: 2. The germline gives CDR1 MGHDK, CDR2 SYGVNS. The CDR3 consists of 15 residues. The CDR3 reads CASSEYAGGNSPLHF. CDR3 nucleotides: TGTGCCAGCAGTGAATACGCAGGGGGTAATTCACCCCTCCACTTT. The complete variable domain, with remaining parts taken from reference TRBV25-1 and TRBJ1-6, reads EADIYQTPRYLVIGTGKKITLECSQTMGHDKMYWYQQDPGMELHLIHYSYGVNSTEKGDLSSESTVSRIRTEHFPLTLESARPSHTSQYLCASSEYAGGNSPLHFGNGTRLTVT.

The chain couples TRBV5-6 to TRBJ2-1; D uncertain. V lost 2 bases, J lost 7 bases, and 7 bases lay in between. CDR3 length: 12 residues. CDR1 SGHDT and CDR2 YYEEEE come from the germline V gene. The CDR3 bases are TGTGCCAGCAGCTTTGTTAGAAATGAGCAGTTCTTC. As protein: CASSFVRNEQFF.

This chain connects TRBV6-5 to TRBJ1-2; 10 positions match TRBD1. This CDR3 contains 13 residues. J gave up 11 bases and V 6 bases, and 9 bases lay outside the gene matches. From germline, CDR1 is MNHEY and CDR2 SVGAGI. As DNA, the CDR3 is TGTGCCAGCAGGTCCTCCGGGACAGGGGCGTACACCTTC. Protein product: CASRSSGTGAYTF.

The CDR3 region has the DNA TGTGCCAGCAGTTACGGGCAGGGGGCAAGAGATACGCAGTATTTT. Its protein product is CASSYGQGARDTQYF. The chain is built from TRBV6-5 and TRBJ2-3; 8 positions agree with TRBD1. The CDR3 loop spans 15 amino acids. Trimming cost V 2 bases and J 5 bases; bases outside gene matches: 6. Germline V gene sequence: CDR1 MNHEY, CDR2 SVGAGI.

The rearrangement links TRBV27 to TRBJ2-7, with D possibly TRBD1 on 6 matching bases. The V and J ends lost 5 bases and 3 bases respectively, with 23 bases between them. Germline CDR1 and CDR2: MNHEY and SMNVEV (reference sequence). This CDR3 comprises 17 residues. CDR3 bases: TGTGCCAGCAGTGCTAATTCCAGGGGTTTTGGAGTCTACGAGCAGTACTTC. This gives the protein CASSANSRGFGVYEQYF.

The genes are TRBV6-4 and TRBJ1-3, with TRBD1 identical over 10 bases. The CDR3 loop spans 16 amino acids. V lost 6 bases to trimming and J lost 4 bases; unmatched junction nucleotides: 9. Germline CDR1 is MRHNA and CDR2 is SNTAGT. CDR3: CASRMTGGADGNTIYF. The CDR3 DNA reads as TGTGCCAGCAGGATGACAGGGGGCGCGGACGGAAACACCATATATTTT.

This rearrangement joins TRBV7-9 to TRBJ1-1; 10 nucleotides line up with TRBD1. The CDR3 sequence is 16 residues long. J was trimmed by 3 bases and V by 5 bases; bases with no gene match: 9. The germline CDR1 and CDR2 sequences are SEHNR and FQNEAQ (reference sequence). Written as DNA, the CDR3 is TGTGCCAGCAGCCTCTTACGGGACAGGGGAGACACTGAAGCTTTCTTT. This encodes CASSLLRDRGDTEAFF. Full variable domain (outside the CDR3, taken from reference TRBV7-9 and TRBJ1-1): DTGVSQNPRHKITKRGQNVTFRCDPISEHNRLYWYRQTLGQGPEFLTYFQNEAQLEKSRLLSDRFSAERPKGSFSTLEIQRTEQGDSAMYLCASSLLRDRGDTEAFFGQGTRLTVV.